The clone carrying this TCR beta chain was picked up many times. Its target is not known. This sample stems from a study of neurological immune-mediated disorders. Study outcomes and limitations: According to phylogenetic grouping, one related-CDR3 cluster, a possible signature, contained the repertoires of 18 of 34 multiple sclerosis patients. Neither clinical nor MRI features were found to be associated with the multiple sclerosis repertoire cluster.

MiXCR, run by TCRdb on the 5' RACE reads, gives a single entry per CDR3 protein. The sample holds 54,000 or so distinct CDR3 sequences, around 3.4% seen once. CDR1 is LNHNV, CDR2 YYDKDF, per germline (reference sequence). V shed 1 base and J shed 4 bases, with 10 bases lying between them. The CDR3 has 14 residues. The gene calls are TRBV15 and TRBJ2-5; D unclear. This receptor was identified in a woman aged 25 to 39 with multiple sclerosis. Source material: PBMCs. Here the CDR3 reads CATSRGAIGETQYF. The CDR3 nucleotides are TGTGCCACCAGCAGAGGAGCCATTGGAGAGACCCAGTACTTC.